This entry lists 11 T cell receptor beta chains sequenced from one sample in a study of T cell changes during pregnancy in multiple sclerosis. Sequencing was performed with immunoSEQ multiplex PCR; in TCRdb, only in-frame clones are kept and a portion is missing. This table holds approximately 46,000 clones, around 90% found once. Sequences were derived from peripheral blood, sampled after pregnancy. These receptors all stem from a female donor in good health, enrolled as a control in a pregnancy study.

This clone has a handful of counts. DNA for the CDR3: TGTGCTAGTGGGGCCTCTGGACAGCTAGGTGAAGAGACCCAGTACTTC. It specifies CASGASGQLGEETQYF. The rearrangement links TRBV12-5 to TRBJ2-5; D may be TRBD1 (6 bases). This CDR3 region has 16 residues. CDR1 LGHNT and CDR2 FRNRAP come from the germline V gene. V was cut by 6 bases and J by 3 bases, with 20 bases left in between. Based on the CDR3 plus reference TRBV12-5 and TRBJ2-5, the full variable domain is DARVTQTPRHKVTEMGQEVTMRCQPILGHNTVFWYRQTMMQGLELLAYFRNRAPLDDSGMPKDRFSAEMPDATLATLKIQPSEPRDSAVYFCASGASGQLGEETQYFGPGTRLLVL.

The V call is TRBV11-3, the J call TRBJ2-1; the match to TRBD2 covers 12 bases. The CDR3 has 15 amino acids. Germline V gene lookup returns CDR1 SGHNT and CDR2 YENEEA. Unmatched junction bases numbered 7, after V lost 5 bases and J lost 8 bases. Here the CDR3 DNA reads TGTGCCAGCAGCAAGGGACTAGCGGGTGACGATGAGCAGTTCTTC. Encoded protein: CASSKGLAGDDEQFF.

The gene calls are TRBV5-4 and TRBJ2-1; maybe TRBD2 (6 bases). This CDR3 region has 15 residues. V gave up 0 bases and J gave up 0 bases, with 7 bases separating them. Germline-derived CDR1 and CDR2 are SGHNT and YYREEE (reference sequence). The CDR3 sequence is CASSLAGSSYNEQFF. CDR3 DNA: TGTGCCAGCAGCTTGGCCGGGAGCTCCTACAATGAGCAGTTCTTC.

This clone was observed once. The CDR3 reads CASSLFPPSQGIYEQYF. The CDR3, as DNA: TGCGCCAGCAGCTTGTTTCCCCCCTCACAGGGGATTTACGAGCAGTACTTC. This chain joins TRBV5-1 and TRBJ2-7, with TRBD1 identical over 7 bases. The CDR3 extends over 17 amino acids. With V trimmed by 1 base and J by 4 bases, 14 bases remained unmatched. Germline CDR1 SGHRS, CDR2 YFSETQ.

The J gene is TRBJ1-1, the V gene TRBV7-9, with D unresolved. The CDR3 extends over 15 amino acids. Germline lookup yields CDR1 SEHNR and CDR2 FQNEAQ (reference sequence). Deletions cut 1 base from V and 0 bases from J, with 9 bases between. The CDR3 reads CASSLGEHMNTEAFF. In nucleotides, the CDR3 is TGTGCCAGCAGCTTAGGTGAACACATGAACACTGAAGCTTTCTTT.

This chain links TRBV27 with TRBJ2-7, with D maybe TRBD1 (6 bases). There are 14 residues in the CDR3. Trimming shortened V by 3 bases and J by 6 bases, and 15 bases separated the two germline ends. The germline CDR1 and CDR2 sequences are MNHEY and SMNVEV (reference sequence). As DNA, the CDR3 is TGTGCCAGCAGTTTCATGGGTCGGACAGCCGAGCAGTACTTC. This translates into CASSFMGRTAEQYF.

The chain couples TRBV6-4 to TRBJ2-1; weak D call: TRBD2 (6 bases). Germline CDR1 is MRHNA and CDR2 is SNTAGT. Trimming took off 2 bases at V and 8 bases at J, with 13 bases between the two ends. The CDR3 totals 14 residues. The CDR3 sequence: CASSDGGAGDEQFF. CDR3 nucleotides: TGTGCCAGCAGTGACGGCGGGGCGGGTGATGAGCAGTTCTTC.

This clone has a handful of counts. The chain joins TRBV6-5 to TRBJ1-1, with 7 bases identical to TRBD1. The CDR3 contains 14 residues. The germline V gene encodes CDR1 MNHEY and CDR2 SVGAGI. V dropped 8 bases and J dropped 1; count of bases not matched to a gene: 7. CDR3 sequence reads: CASSWDSSNTEAFF. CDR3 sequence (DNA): TGTGCCAGCTCCTGGGACAGTTCGAACACTGAAGCTTTCTTT.

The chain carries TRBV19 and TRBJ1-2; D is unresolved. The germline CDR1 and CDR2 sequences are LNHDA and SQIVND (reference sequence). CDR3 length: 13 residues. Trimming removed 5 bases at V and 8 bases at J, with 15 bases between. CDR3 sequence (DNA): TGTGCCAGTAGTCAAAACCCTGGGCAGGGCTACACCTTC. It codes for CASSQNPGQGYTF.

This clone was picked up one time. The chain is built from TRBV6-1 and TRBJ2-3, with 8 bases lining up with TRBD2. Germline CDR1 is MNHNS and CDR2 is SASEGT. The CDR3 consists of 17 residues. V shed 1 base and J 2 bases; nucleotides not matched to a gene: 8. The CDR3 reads CASSEERGGRPTDTQYF. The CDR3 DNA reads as TGTGCCAGCAGTGAAGAGAGGGGCGGGAGGCCCACAGATACGCAGTATTTT.

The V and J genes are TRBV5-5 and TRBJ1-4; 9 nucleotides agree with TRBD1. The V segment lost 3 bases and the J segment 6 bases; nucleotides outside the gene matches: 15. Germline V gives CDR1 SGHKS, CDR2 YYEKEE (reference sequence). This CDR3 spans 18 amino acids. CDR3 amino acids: CASSSYKLPGQGDEKLFF. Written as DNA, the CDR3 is TGTGCCAGCAGCTCGTACAAACTACCGGGACAGGGTGATGAAAAACTGTTTTTT.